Detailed here is one TCR beta chain. CDR1 GTSNPN and CDR2 SVGIG come from the germline V gene (reference sequence). The ends were cut back, 5 bases at V and 6 bases at J, with 22 bases in the middle. CDR3 size: 15 residues. These data are taken from a study of control samples from healthy donors and cancer patients. Repertoires were generated with immunoSEQ multiplex PCR, while TCRdb's copy carries only in-frame clones and drops some. The top ten hold almost 4% of the sample, which has tens of thousands of clones, about 95% seen once. The receptor's source is a man under 40 in good health. Input material: blood. The chain joins TRBV30 to TRBJ1-2; D remains ambiguous. The CDR3 DNA sequence: TGTGCCTGGGAGTCCCATTATGAGGGTCTTGATGGCTACACCTTC. Its translation: CAWESHYEGLDGYTF.